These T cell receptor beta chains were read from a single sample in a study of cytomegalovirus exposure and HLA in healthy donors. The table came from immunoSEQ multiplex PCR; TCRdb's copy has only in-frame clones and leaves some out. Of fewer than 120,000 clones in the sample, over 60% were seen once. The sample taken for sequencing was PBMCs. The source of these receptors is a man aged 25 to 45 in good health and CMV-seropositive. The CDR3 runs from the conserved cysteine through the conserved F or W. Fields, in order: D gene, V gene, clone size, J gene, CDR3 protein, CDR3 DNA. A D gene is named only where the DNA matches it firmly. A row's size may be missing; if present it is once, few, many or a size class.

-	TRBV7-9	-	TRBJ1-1	CASRPSPRDGDTEAFF	TGTGCCAGCAGACCGTCCCCCAGGGATGGTGACACTGAAGCTTTCTTT
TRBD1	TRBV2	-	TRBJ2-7	CASTTGQGFYEQYF	TGTGCCAGCACAACGGGACAGGGGTTTTACGAGCAGTACTTC
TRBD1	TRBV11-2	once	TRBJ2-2	CAGTGGTGELFF	TGTGCCGGTACAGGGGGTACCGGGGAGCTGTTTTTT
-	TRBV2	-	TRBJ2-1	CASSDAGQYNEQFF	TGTGCCAGCAGTGACGCCGGACAGTACAATGAGCAGTTCTTC
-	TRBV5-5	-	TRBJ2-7	CASSFPGGYYEQYF	TGTGCCAGCAGCTTCCCTGGCGGGTACTACGAGCAGTACTTC
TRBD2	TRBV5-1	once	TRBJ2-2	CASGGDGELFF	TGCGCCAGCGGGGGGGACGGGGAGCTGTTTTTT
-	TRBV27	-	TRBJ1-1	CASSFSGGNTEAFF	TGTGCCAGCAGTTTTTCCGGCGGGAACACTGAAGCTTTCTTT
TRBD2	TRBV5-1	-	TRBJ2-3	CASSLVVAGGPSADTQYF	TGCGCCAGCAGCTTGGTGGTAGCGGGGGGGCCTTCGGCAGATACGCAGTATTTT
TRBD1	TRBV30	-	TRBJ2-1	CAWSRTRGQRHNEQFF	TGTGCCTGGAGTCGAACCAGGGGACAGCGACACAATGAGCAGTTCTTC
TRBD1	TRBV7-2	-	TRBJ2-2	CASRPQGDTGELFF	TGTGCCAGCAGACCTCAGGGGGACACCGGGGAGCTGTTTTTT
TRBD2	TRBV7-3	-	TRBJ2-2	CASSPTLAGGINTGELFF	TGTGCCAGCAGCCCGACGCTAGCGGGGGGGATCAACACCGGGGAGCTGTTTTTT
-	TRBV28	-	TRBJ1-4	CASSWGGYEKLFF	TGTGCCAGCAGCTGGGGAGGATATGAAAAACTGTTTTTT
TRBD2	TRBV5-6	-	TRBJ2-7	CASWAETSGFYEQYF	TGTGCCAGCTGGGCCGAGACTAGCGGATTCTACGAGCAGTACTTC
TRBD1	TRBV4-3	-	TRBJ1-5	CASSQDRGYQPQHF	TGCGCCAGCAGCCAGGACAGGGGGTATCAGCCCCAGCATTTT
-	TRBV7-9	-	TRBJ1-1	CASSLQGGSTEAFF	TGTGCCAGCAGCTTACAGGGAGGGAGCACTGAAGCTTTCTTT
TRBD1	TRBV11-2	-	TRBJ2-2	CASSRRQGTNTGELFF	TGTGCCAGCAGCCGTAGACAGGGAACGAACACCGGGGAGCTGTTTTTT
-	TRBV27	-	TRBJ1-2	CASSLLANAGQYGYTF	TGTGCCAGCAGTTTACTGGCGAACGCAGGGCAGTATGGCTACACCTTC
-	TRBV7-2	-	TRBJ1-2	CASSLGEASYGYTF	TGTGCCAGCAGCTTAGGAGAGGCCTCCTATGGCTACACCTTC
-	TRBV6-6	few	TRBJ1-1	CASSPLYGNTEAFF	TGTGCCAGCAGTCCCCTCTACGGGAACACTGAAGCTTTCTTT